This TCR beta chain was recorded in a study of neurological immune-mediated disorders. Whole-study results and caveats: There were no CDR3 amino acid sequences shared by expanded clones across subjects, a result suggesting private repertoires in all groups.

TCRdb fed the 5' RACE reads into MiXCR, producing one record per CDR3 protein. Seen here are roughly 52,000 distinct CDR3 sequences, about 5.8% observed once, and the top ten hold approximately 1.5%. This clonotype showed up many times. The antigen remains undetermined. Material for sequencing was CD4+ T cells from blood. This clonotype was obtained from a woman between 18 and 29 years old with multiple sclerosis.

Here the CDR3 reads CASSEQSTDTQYF. CDR3 DNA: TGTGCCAGCAGTGAACAGTCCACAGATACGCAGTATTTT. The V call is TRBV6-4, the J call TRBJ2-3; D not certain. Trimming took off 3 bases at V and 2 bases at J, with 6 bases between the two ends. The CDR3 has 13 residues. CDR1 is MRHNA and CDR2 is SNTAGT in the germline V gene.